The clone carrying this T cell receptor (beta chain) was recorded a few times. The data belong to a study of T cells in Graves' hyperthyroidism and ophthalmopathy. V was pared by 2 bases and J by 5 bases, with 9 bases between. CDR1 and CDR2 from the germline V gene are SGHAT and FQNNGV. There are 13 residues in the CDR3. RNA transcripts were the template for amplifying TCR beta CDR3 regions. Initially, a first-round RT-PCR of the TCR CDR3 employed the HTBI primer set. TCRdb processed the multiplex PCR reads anew with MiXCR; each CDR3 protein has one entry. The sample holds about 840,000 distinct CDR3 sequences, 38% seen once.

The gene calls are TRBV11-2 and TRBJ1-1; D gene uncertain. Material: blood. The source is a man aged 18 to 35 with Graves' hyperthyroidism. The CDR3 here is CASSLWAGTEAFF. The CDR3 DNA sequence: TGTGCCAGCAGCTTATGGGCGGGTACTGAAGCTTTCTTT.